The 22 T cell receptor beta chains in this list originate from one sample, sequenced in a study of T cell changes during pregnancy in multiple sclerosis. Here immunoSEQ multiplex PCR was the method, and the copy in TCRdb shows in-frame clones only, minus some. The repertoire holds under 50,000 clones, approximately 89% seen once, with approximately 2.6% in the top ten. The sequences come from CD8+ T cells from peripheral blood mononuclear cells, collected in the second trimester of pregnancy. The source is a female donor with multiple sclerosis, enrolled in a pregnancy study.

The chain joins TRBV7-2 to TRBJ2-7, with D unresolved. Trimming stripped 8 bases from V and 1 base from J, with 6 bases between. Germline loops: CDR1 SGHTA, CDR2 FQGNSA. The CDR3 is 11 amino acids. The CDR3 sequence is CASALSYEQYF. The CDR3, as DNA: TGTGCCAGCGCCCTATCCTACGAGCAGTACTTC.

The sample holds a few counts of this clone. Other DNA sequences in the sample encode the same CDR3. V and J are TRBV4-3 and TRBJ2-1, with 9 bases identical to TRBD2. CDR1 is LGHNA, CDR2 YSLEER, per germline. The J segment lost 4 bases and the V segment lost 1 base, leaving 2 bases of the junction unmatched. This CDR3 comprises 15 residues. The CDR3 DNA reads TGCGCCAGCAGCCAAGGCCTAGCGGGGTACAATGAGCAGTTCTTC. It specifies CASSQGLAGYNEQFF.

The chain joins TRBV7-3 to TRBJ2-1, with 8 bases fitting TRBD2. V was pared by 4 bases and J by 2 bases, with 4 bases of the junction left unmatched. The germline V gene encodes CDR1 SGHTA and CDR2 FQGTGA. There are 15 residues in the CDR3. The CDR3: CASSSGGGAYNEQFF. The CDR3 DNA reads as TGTGCCAGCAGCTCCGGGGGGGGAGCCTACAATGAGCAGTTCTTC.

V usage is TRBV5-4 and J usage is TRBJ2-7; tentatively, D is TRBD1 (6 bases). Trimming removed 0 bases at V and 6 bases at J, with 19 bases between. The CDR3 spans 16 residues. Germline V gives CDR1 SGHNT, CDR2 YYREEE (reference sequence). CDR3 coding DNA: TGTGCCAGCAGCTTGGCCGGGACAACTCTCGGCTCCGAGCAGTACTTC. Encoded protein: CASSLAGTTLGSEQYF.

CDR3 nucleotide sequence: TGTGCCAGCAGCTTAGGTACAGGGGTTGATCAGCCCCAGCATTTT. It codes for CASSLGTGVDQPQHF. V gene TRBV11-1 combines with J gene TRBJ1-5, with 7 nucleotides matching TRBD1. The CDR3 length is 15 residues. Per germline, CDR1 SGHAT and CDR2 FQDESV (reference sequence). J lost 5 bases, V lost 1 base, and 5 bases had no gene match.

The V gene is TRBV5-6, the J gene TRBJ2-7; tentatively, D is TRBD1 (5 bases). CDR1 is SGHDT, CDR2 YYEEEE, per germline. V lost 0 bases, J lost 4 bases, and 14 bases lay in between. The CDR3 is made up of 15 amino acids. CDR3 region: CASSLVAGRWYEQYF. For the CDR3, the DNA is TGTGCCAGCAGCTTGGTGGCAGGGCGATGGTACGAGCAGTACTTC. Full variable domain (outside the CDR3, taken from reference TRBV5-6 and TRBJ2-7): DAGVTQSPTHLIKTRGQQVTLRCSPKSGHDTVSWYQQALGQGPQFIFQYYEEEERQRGNFPDRFSGHQFPNYSSELNVNALLLGDSALYLCASSLVAGRWYEQYFGPGTRLTVT.

The rearrangement joins TRBV5-8 to TRBJ1-5; perhaps TRBD1 as D (5 bases). Germline values: CDR1 SGHTS, CDR2 YDEGEE. CDR3 length: 20 residues. The V end was cut by 0 bases, the J end by 2 bases, with 24 bases between. The CDR3 spells CASSLAGGITTRGGNQPQHF. The CDR3 nucleotides are TGTGCCAGCAGCTTGGCCGGGGGGATTACCACCCGGGGAGGCAATCAGCCCCAGCATTTT. Complete variable domain (other parts from reference TRBV5-8 and TRBJ1-5): EAGVTQSPTHLIKTRGQQATLRCSPISGHTSVYWYQQALGLGLQFLLWYDEGEERNRGNFPPRFSGRQFPNYSSELNVNALELEDSALYLCASSLAGGITTRGGNQPQHFGDGTRLSIL.

The gene calls are TRBV5-6 and TRBJ2-1; a possible D gene is TRBD2 (5 bases). Trimming took 2 bases from V and 6 from J, leaving 9 bases between them. The CDR3 sequence is 13 residues long. Germline V gives CDR1 SGHDT, CDR2 YYEEEE. The CDR3 coding sequence is TGTGCCAGCAGCTTAACTAGTCTCAATGAGCAGTTCTTC. Translating it yields CASSLTSLNEQFF. The entire variable domain, with the rest obtained from reference TRBV5-6 and TRBJ2-1, is as follows: DAGVTQSPTHLIKTRGQQVTLRCSPKSGHDTVSWYQQALGQGPQFIFQYYEEEERQRGNFPDRFSGHQFPNYSSELNVNALLLGDSALYLCASSLTSLNEQFFGPGTRLTVL.

Only one count was recorded for this clone. V and J are TRBV9 and TRBJ2-7; 8 bases align to TRBD1. V trimming: 0 bases; J trimming: 2 bases; junction bases outside the gene matches: 4. Germline V gene sequence: CDR1 SGDLS, CDR2 YYNGEE. The CDR3 runs 15 residues. CDR3 protein: CASSVGETGAYEQYF. The CDR3 region has the DNA TGTGCCAGCAGCGTAGGGGAGACAGGGGCCTACGAGCAGTACTTC.

This chain connects TRBV9 to TRBJ1-1, with D possibly being TRBD1 (5 bases). Germline loops: CDR1 SGDLS, CDR2 YYNGEE. The length of the CDR3 is 15 residues. Trimming cost V 6 bases and J 5 bases, with 20 bases left between them. The DNA for the CDR3 is TGTGCCAGCAACGGAGGCGCGGGGGAACGGACTGAAGCTTTCTTT. Protein: CASNGGAGERTEAFF.

The chain joins TRBV9 to TRBJ1-3, with a tentative D call TRBD1 (6 bases). The length of the CDR3 is 20 residues. From germline, CDR1 is SGDLS and CDR2 YYNGEE. V was trimmed by 2 bases and J by 2 bases, leaving 26 bases between them. The CDR3 loop reads CASSVHPLGGGLSAGNTIYF. As DNA, the CDR3 is TGTGCCAGCAGCGTCCACCCCCTTGGCGGGGGGCTTTCGGCTGGAAACACCATATATTTT. Full variable domain (rest looked up from reference TRBV9 and TRBJ1-3): DSGVTQTPKHLITATGQRVTLRCSPRSGDLSVYWYQQSLDQGLQFLIQYYNGEERAKGNILERFSAQQFPDLHSELNLSSLELGDSALYFCASSVHPLGGGLSAGNTIYFGEGSWLTVV.

V is TRBV6-5 and J is TRBJ2-7; 7 bases align to TRBD2. Germline CDR1 MNHEY, CDR2 SVGAGI. Trimming removed 6 bases from V and 3 bases from J; junction bases left unmatched: 11. The CDR3 sequence is 15 residues long. Here the CDR3 reads CASRTIRGDYYEQYF. The CDR3 coding sequence is TGTGCCAGCAGGACAATTCGTGGGGACTACTACGAGCAGTACTTC.

V is TRBV7-3 and J is TRBJ1-1; 12 nucleotides match TRBD1. The junction had 9 bases not matched to a gene; V was cut back by 5 bases and J by 2 bases. Germline V gene data show CDR1 as SGHTA and CDR2 as FQGTGA. The CDR3 extends over 17 amino acids. The CDR3 is CASSALGTGGANTEAFF. The DNA of the CDR3 is TGTGCCAGCAGCGCGCTGGGGACAGGGGGCGCAAACACTGAAGCTTTCTTT.

This clone has a single count. The rearrangement links TRBV5-1 to TRBJ2-3; 12 nucleotides align to TRBD2. The germline V gene encodes CDR1 SGHRS and CDR2 YFSETQ. This CDR3 is 16 amino acids long. With 4 bases clipped from V and 6 bases from J, the junction kept 9 bases outside the gene matches. CDR3 residues: CASSIASGGAWDTQYF. The CDR3 nucleotides read TGCGCCAGCAGCATAGCTAGCGGGGGGGCTTGGGATACGCAGTATTTT.

The chain employs TRBV7-9 and TRBJ2-7, with TRBD2 as a possible D gene (6 bases). The V end lost 5 bases, the J end lost 2 bases, and 13 bases lay between the germline ends. Germline loops: CDR1 SEHNR, CDR2 FQNEAQ (reference sequence). The CDR3 runs 14 residues. CDR3 protein: CASSLPGLAYEQYF. The DNA for the CDR3 is TGTGCCAGCAGCCTTCCGGGACTTGCCTACGAGCAGTACTTC. The full variable domain, its missing parts supplied by reference TRBV7-9 and TRBJ2-7, is DTGVSQNPRHKITKRGQNVTFRCDPISEHNRLYWYRQTLGQGPEFLTYFQNEAQLEKSRLLSDRFSAERPKGSFSTLEIQRTEQGDSAMYLCASSLPGLAYEQYFGPGTRLTVT.

The V gene is TRBV5-6, the J gene TRBJ1-2, with D unresolved. Germline loops: CDR1 SGHDT, CDR2 YYEEEE. Trimming pared 4 bases from V and 8 bases from J, leaving 21 bases between. This CDR3 region has 15 residues. For the CDR3, the DNA is TGTGCCAGCAGCCTGGGTGAAGGGCGGACTCAGGGCTACACCTTC. It translates to CASSLGEGRTQGYTF.

The chain uses TRBV11-2 and TRBJ2-4; 7 nucleotides match TRBD1. The V gene's germline CDR1 is SGHAT and CDR2 FQNNGV. Losses at the gene ends were 6 bases for V and 0 bases for J; bases not matched to a gene: 17. This CDR3 contains 19 residues. Here the CDR3 reads CASSWGPNDRAGAKNIQYF. In DNA form, the CDR3 reads TGTGCCAGCAGTTGGGGACCAAACGACAGGGCTGGAGCCAAAAACATTCAGTACTTC.

The rearrangement links TRBV12-5 to TRBJ2-7, with TRBD1 matching 9 bases. The CDR3 length is 15 residues. V was clipped by 6 bases and J by 3 bases; unmatched bases: 9. Germline V gene data show CDR1 as LGHNT and CDR2 as FRNRAP. CDR3 protein: CASGPGTGRFYEQYF. The CDR3 bases are TGTGCTAGTGGCCCCGGGACAGGGCGGTTCTACGAGCAGTACTTC.

The chain carries TRBV5-4 and TRBJ2-7; 9 bases line up with TRBD1. Germline V CDR1 and CDR2: SGHNT, YYREEE (reference sequence). V shed 2 bases and J 4 bases; nucleotides not matched to a gene: 4. This CDR3 has 14 amino acids. The CDR3 DNA reads as TGTGCCAGCAGCTTCGGGACAGGGACTTACGAGCAGTACTTC. Residues: CASSFGTGTYEQYF. Drawing the rest from reference TRBV5-4 and TRBJ2-7, the complete variable domain is ETGVTQSPTHLIKTRGQQVTLRCSSQSGHNTVSWYQQALGQGPQFIFQYYREEENGRGNFPPRFSGLQFPNYSSELNVNALELDDSALYLCASSFGTGTYEQYFGPGTRLTVT.

V is TRBV7-2 and J is TRBJ2-2, with D uncertain. CDR1 is SGHTA, CDR2 FQGNSA, per germline. V dropped 5 bases and J dropped 4 bases, with 8 bases sitting between them. This CDR3 is built from 13 residues. For the CDR3, the DNA is TGTGCCAGCAGCATCCCCGGCACCGGGGAGCTGTTTTTT. Translation gives CASSIPGTGELFF.

The rearrangement uses TRBV14 and TRBJ1-1; D unclear. V lost 1 base and J lost 2, with 5 bases in between. CDR1 is SGHDN and CDR2 is FVKESK in the germline V gene. The CDR3 has 13 residues. The chain's CDR3 is CASSQAPNTEAFF. As DNA, the CDR3 is TGTGCCAGCAGCCAAGCCCCAAACACTGAAGCTTTCTTT.

The chain couples TRBV6-6 to TRBJ2-1, with D possibly TRBD2 on 5 matching bases. Trimming cost V 4 bases and J 4 bases, with 14 bases left between them. This CDR3 is 15 amino acids long. Germline values: CDR1 MNHNY, CDR2 SVGAGI (reference sequence). CDR3 sequence: CASSLLDFNYNEQFF. CDR3 coding DNA: TGTGCCAGCAGTTTACTGGACTTCAATTACAATGAGCAGTTCTTC.